Listed below are T cell receptor beta chains from one sample, sequenced in a study of shared clonotypes between healthy human individuals. Clones were sequenced by immunoSEQ multiplex PCR, and TCRdb holds only the in-frame ones, with some missing. Among around 530,000 clones, around 76% were seen once, and the ten largest hold more than 10%. The sequencing input was PBMCs. These receptors were obtained from a middle-aged woman in good health. Some clones in this sample may be carry-over from other donors' samples. The CDR3 runs from the conserved cysteine through the conserved F or W.

cdr3_length j_call v_call cdr3_aa
17 TRBJ2-5 TRBV5-1 CASSSPVGVKLVETQYF
16 TRBJ2-2 TRBV28 CASSFQGARNTGELFF
14 TRBJ2-1 TRBV4-1 CASSRFNRFNEQFF
17 TRBJ2-6 TRBV19 CASSSAGPTSGANVLTF
11 TRBJ2-7 TRBV20-1 CSATMNYEQYF
14 TRBJ2-7 TRBV28 CATRAWAEQYEQYF
19 TRBJ2-6 TRBV5-6 CASSLPRGGDFSGANVLTF
13 TRBJ1-2 TRBV10-2 CASTPGQPYGYTF
14 TRBJ2-7 TRBV5-4 CASSQPGPRYEQYF
14 TRBJ2-5 TRBV7-2 CASSFGGAGETQYF
15 TRBJ2-1 TRBV4-3 CASSQLSGRVGGQFF
14 TRBJ1-4 TRBV10-2 CASKEDATNEKLFF
16 TRBJ2-7 TRBV7-2 CASRRAGGAGSYEQYF
15 TRBJ2-1 TRBV11-2 CASSLVGLAYNEQFF
16 TRBJ1-2 TRBV29-1 CSVEDRGLRKHYGYTF
16 TRBJ2-4 TRBV27 CASSPIGVAAGGIQYF
16 TRBJ2-7 TRBV11-2 CASRAGTSGSGYEQYF
17 TRBJ2-1 TRBV4-3 CASSLQRGTGGNNEQFF
14 TRBJ2-3 TRBV18 CASSPRQNADTQYF
12 TRBJ2-1 TRBV29-1 CSVFGGRSEQFF
16 TRBJ1-2 TRBV9 CASSVDRRGANYGYTF
12 TRBJ2-7 TRBV28 CASSLVSYEQYF
15 TRBJ2-1 TRBV29-1 CSVVERGLQYNEQFF
16 TRBJ2-3 TRBV25-1 CASTDGGAGVTDTQYF